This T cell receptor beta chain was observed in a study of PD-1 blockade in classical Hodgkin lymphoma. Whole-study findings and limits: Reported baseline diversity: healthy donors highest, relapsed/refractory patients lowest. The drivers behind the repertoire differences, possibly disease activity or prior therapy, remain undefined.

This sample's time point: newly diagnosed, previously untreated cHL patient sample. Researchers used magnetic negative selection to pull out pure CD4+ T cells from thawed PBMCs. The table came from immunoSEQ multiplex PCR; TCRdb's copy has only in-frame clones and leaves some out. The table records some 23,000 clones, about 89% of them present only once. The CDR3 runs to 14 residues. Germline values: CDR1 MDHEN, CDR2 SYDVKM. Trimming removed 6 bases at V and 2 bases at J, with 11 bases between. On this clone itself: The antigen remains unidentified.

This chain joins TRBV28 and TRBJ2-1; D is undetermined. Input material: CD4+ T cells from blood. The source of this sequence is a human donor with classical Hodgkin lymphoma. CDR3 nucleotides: TGTGCCAGCAGGGTCTCGGGTGCCTACAATGAGCAGTTCTTC. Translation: CASRVSGAYNEQFF.